This is a list of T cell receptor beta chains from one sample in a study of CD4+ T cells in melanoma. The assay was immunoSEQ multiplex PCR, and TCRdb's table has in-frame clones only and misses some. Among roughly 6,900 clones listed, more than 50% were seen once. Material: cells from a culture (not recorded whether cultured in vitro). All receptors come from a human donor with melanoma. CDR3s include the opening cysteine and the closing phenylalanine or tryptophan. A D gene is named only where the DNA matches it firmly. The size field is filled for only some rows; it gives once, few, many or a size class.

TRBV19	NA	TRBJ1-2	NA	CASMVRAGYGYTF	TGTGCCAGTATGGTTAGGGCAGGTTATGGCTACACCTTC
TRBV7-6	NA	TRBJ1-3	NA	CASSPESYSGNTIYF	TGTGCCAGCAGCCCAGAGAGCTACTCTGGAAACACCATATATTTT
TRBV5-6	NA	TRBJ1-3	medium-sized	CASSLDLGPGGNTIYF	TGTGCCAGCAGCTTGGATCTGGGTCCAGGGGGAAACACCATATATTTT
TRBV27	TRBD1	TRBJ2-7	NA	CASSTGTGVEQYF	TGTGCCAGCAGCACCGGGACAGGGGTCGAGCAGTACTTC
TRBV27	NA	TRBJ1-1	medium-sized	CASSHGPEAFF	TGTGCCAGCAGTCATGGGCCTGAAGCTTTCTTT
TRBV6-5	NA	TRBJ1-2	NA	CASRQANYGYTF	TGTGCCAGCCGGCAAGCTAACTATGGCTACACCTTC
TRBV11-2	NA	TRBJ2-3	few	CASSSRGRGSTDTQYF	TGTGCCAGCAGCTCCCGGGGCCGGGGTAGCACAGATACGCAGTATTTT
TRBV5-8	NA	TRBJ1-5	few	CASRLRGDQPQHF	TGTGCCAGCAGGCTGAGGGGAGATCAGCCCCAGCATTTT
TRBV18	NA	TRBJ1-2	NA	CASSPPSQGRDGYTF	TGTGCCAGCTCACCACCGTCCCAGGGGAGGGATGGCTACACCTTC
TRBV10-3	NA	TRBJ1-1	NA	CAISDPTFYTEAFF	TGTGCCATCAGTGACCCAACCTTCTACACTGAAGCTTTCTTT
TRBV28	NA	TRBJ1-1	NA	CASSLYVGVTEAFF	TGTGCCAGCAGTTTATACGTGGGGGTAACTGAAGCTTTCTTT
TRBV28	TRBD2	TRBJ2-5	NA	CASSLGGGLAQKETQYF	TGTGCCAGCAGTTTAGGAGGGGGACTAGCGCAAAAAGAGACCCAGTACTTC
TRBV5-1	NA	TRBJ1-2	few	CASSLVDSRRNYGYTF	TGCGCCAGCAGCTTGGTTGACTCCCGTCGAAACTATGGCTACACCTTC
TRBV18	TRBD1	TRBJ1-1	large	CASSPDRGTEAFF	TGTGCCAGCTCACCGGACAGGGGCACTGAAGCTTTCTTT
TRBV15	TRBD1	TRBJ2-1	medium-sized	CATSRDPGRGNEQFF	TGTGCCACCAGCAGAGATCCGGGCAGGGGGAATGAGCAGTTCTTC
TRBV5-7	TRBD1	TRBJ2-7	few	CASSLQGALYEQYF	TGTGCCAGCAGCTTGCAGGGGGCGCTTTACGAGCAGTACTTC
TRBV11-2	NA	TRBJ1-3	NA	CASSLGGWSGNTIYF	TGTGCCAGCAGCTTAGGGGGATGGTCTGGAAACACCATATATTTT
TRBV20-1	NA	TRBJ2-5	NA	CSASRFRGETQYF	TGCAGTGCTAGTAGGTTCCGCGGGGAGACCCAGTACTTC
TRBV29-1	NA	TRBJ2-7	NA	CSVERQGTYEQYF	TGCAGCGTTGAAAGGCAGGGGACCTACGAGCAGTACTTC
TRBV11-1	NA	TRBJ2-3	few	CASSLEGRQGTDTQYF	TGTGCCAGCAGCTTAGAGGGGAGACAGGGCACAGATACGCAGTATTTT
TRBV9	TRBD1	TRBJ1-4	NA	CASSGQGTGEKLFF	TGTGCCAGCAGCGGACAAGGGACAGGGGAAAAACTGTTTTTT
TRBV7-2	NA	TRBJ2-1	NA	CASSLAGGLGEQFF	TGTGCCAGCAGCTTAGCGGGGGGGCTTGGTGAGCAGTTCTTC
TRBV28	TRBD1	TRBJ2-7	NA	CASSDRQGPGEQYF	TGTGCCAGCAGCGACCGACAGGGTCCCGGCGAGCAGTACTTC
TRBV19	NA	TRBJ2-1	NA	CASSMGYNEQFF	TGTGCCAGTAGTATGGGGTACAATGAGCAGTTCTTC
TRBV30	NA	TRBJ1-2	NA	CAWSGWEDLYGYTF	TGTGCCTGGAGTGGGTGGGAAGACCTCTATGGCTACACCTTC
TRBV18	NA	TRBJ1-1	NA	CASSPPQNTEAFF	TGTGCCAGCTCACCACCCCAGAACACTGAAGCTTTCTTT
TRBV24-1	NA	TRBJ1-1	NA	CATSDLSQGWTEAFF	TGTGCCACCAGTGATTTGAGTCAGGGTTGGACTGAAGCTTTCTTT
TRBV7-9	NA	TRBJ1-1	NA	CASSLASGTANTEAFF	TGTGCCAGCAGCTTAGCCTCCGGGACGGCGAACACTGAAGCTTTCTTT
TRBV30	NA	TRBJ1-6	NA	CAWSIRGLNSPLHF	TGTGCCTGGAGTATCCGGGGGTTGAATTCACCCCTCCACTTT
TRBV11-1	NA	TRBJ1-2	NA	CASSPWTANYGYTF	TGTGCCAGCAGCCCTTGGACGGCTAACTATGGCTACACCTTC
TRBV4-3	TRBD1	TRBJ2-3	NA	CASSLQGWDRGGTDTQYF	TGCGCCAGCAGCCTCCAGGGTTGGGACAGGGGGGGTACAGATACGCAGTATTTT
TRBV7-9	NA	TRBJ1-2	NA	CASSSTTGSLNGYTF	TGTGCCAGCAGCTCCACTACAGGGTCTCTTAATGGCTACACCTTC
TRBV4-3	NA	TRBJ2-1	NA	CASSQDASDSYNEQFF	TGCGCCAGCAGCCAAGACGCTAGCGATTCCTACAATGAGCAGTTCTTC
TRBV7-9	NA	TRBJ1-1	NA	CASSLSARRVAFF	TGTGCCAGCAGCTTATCAGCCCGAAGGGTGGCTTTCTTT
TRBV12-3/TRBV12-4	TRBD1	TRBJ2-1	few	CASSGDRGNEQFF	TGTGCCAGCAGTGGGGACAGGGGTAATGAGCAGTTCTTC
TRBV3-1/TRBV3-2	NA	TRBJ2-3	NA	CASSQAPGSTDTQYF	TGTGCCAGCAGCCAAGCGCCTGGATCCACAGATACGCAGTATTTT
TRBV28	NA	TRBJ1-2	few	CASTPGYGYTF	TGTGCCAGCACCCCCGGCTATGGCTACACCTTC
TRBV29-1	TRBD1	TRBJ2-2	NA	CSVTRQGGVTGELFF	TGCAGCGTGACCCGACAGGGGGGAGTTACCGGGGAGCTGTTTTTT
TRBV28	NA	TRBJ1-3	NA	CASKNTGNTIYF	TGTGCCAGCAAAAACACGGGAAACACCATATATTTT
TRBV7-9	NA	TRBJ1-3	NA	CASSLDSLSGNTIYF	TGTGCCAGCAGCTTAGACTCACTGTCTGGAAACACCATATATTTT
TRBV28	NA	TRBJ2-3	NA	CASSLTDTQYF	TGTGCCAGCAGTCTTACAGATACGCAGTATTTT
TRBV4-1	NA	TRBJ1-2	NA	CASSQDRNYGYTF	TGCGCCAGCAGCCAAGACAGGAACTATGGCTACACCTTC
TRBV9	TRBD2	TRBJ2-5	NA	CASSPGTSDQETQYF	TGTGCCAGCAGCCCCGGGACTAGCGACCAAGAGACCCAGTACTTC
TRBV29-1	NA	TRBJ2-1	few	CSGSGTSGSYNEQFF	TGCAGCGGATCTGGGACCTCGGGCTCCTACAATGAGCAGTTCTTC
TRBV19	NA	TRBJ1-2	NA	CASSIMGASYGYTF	TGTGCCAGTAGTATCATGGGGGCTTCCTATGGCTACACCTTC
TRBV6-5	NA	TRBJ1-5	NA	CASSYSGVVGQPQHF	TGTGCCAGCAGTTACTCTGGGGTTGTTGGACAGCCCCAGCATTTT
TRBV15	NA	TRBJ1-6	NA	CATSRVRSNSYNSPLHF	TGTGCCACCAGCAGAGTGAGGTCAAACTCCTATAATTCACCCCTCCACTTT
TRBV2	NA	TRBJ2-1	once	CASSESQGYYNEQFF	TGTGCCAGCAGTGAAAGCCAGGGTTACTACAATGAGCAGTTCTTC
TRBV6-5	TRBD1	TRBJ1-5	NA	CASSYSGTGGNQPQHF	TGTGCCAGCAGTTACTCAGGGACAGGGGGGAATCAGCCCCAGCATTTT
TRBV27	TRBD1	TRBJ1-2	NA	CASSLIDPGQAPGNYGYTF	TGTGCCAGCAGTTTGATCGACCCGGGACAGGCCCCGGGGAACTATGGCTACACCTTC
TRBV4-1	NA	TRBJ1-2	NA	CASSQAARAEYGYTF	TGCGCCAGCAGCCAAGCCGCGCGGGCTGAGTATGGCTACACCTTC
TRBV15	NA	TRBJ2-7	few	CATSREGHEQYF	TGTGCCACCAGCAGAGAAGGCCACGAGCAGTACTTC
TRBV27	NA	TRBJ1-4	NA	CASRSGTELFF	TGTGCCAGCAGATCCGGGACTGAACTGTTTTTT
TRBV15	TRBD1	TRBJ2-5	NA	CATSRQQGHGETQYF	TGTGCCACCAGCAGACAACAGGGGCACGGGGAGACCCAGTACTTC
TRBV28	TRBD1	TRBJ1-2	NA	CASSPDRGYGYTF	TGTGCCAGCAGTCCCGACAGGGGATATGGCTACACCTTC
TRBV5-1	NA	TRBJ1-2	few	CASSLGGNGYTF	TGCGCCAGCAGCTTGGGAGGCAATGGCTACACCTTC
TRBV5-1	TRBD1	TRBJ2-7	few	CASSFSTGGDEQYF	TGCGCCAGCAGCTTTAGTACAGGGGGAGATGAGCAGTACTTC
TRBV9	NA	TRBJ2-1	NA	CASTSGGDEQFF	TGTGCCAGCACTAGTGGAGGGGATGAGCAGTTCTTC
TRBV5-8	NA	TRBJ1-1	NA	CASSLAGFYTEAFF	TGTGCCAGCAGCTTGGCAGGCTTTTACACTGAAGCTTTCTTT